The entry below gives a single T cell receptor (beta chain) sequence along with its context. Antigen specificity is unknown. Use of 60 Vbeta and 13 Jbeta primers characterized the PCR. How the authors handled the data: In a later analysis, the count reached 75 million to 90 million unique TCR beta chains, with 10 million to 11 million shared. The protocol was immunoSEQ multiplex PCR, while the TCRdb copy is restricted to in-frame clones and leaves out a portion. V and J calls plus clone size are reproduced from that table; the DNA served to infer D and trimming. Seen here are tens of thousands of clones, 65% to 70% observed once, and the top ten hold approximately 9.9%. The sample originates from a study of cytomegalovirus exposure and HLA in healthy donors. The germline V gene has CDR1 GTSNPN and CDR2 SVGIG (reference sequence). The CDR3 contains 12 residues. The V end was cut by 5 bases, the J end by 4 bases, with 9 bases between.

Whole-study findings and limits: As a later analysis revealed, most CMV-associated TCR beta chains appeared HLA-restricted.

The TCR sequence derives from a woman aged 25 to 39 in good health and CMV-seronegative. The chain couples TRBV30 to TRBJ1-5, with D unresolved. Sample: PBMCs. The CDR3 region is CAWGDYNQPQHF. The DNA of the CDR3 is TGTGCCTGGGGAGACTATAATCAGCCCCAGCATTTT.